This T cell receptor beta chain was captured by sequencing in a study of blood T cell repertoires in COVID-19. Overall study context: There were acute and convalescent COVID-19 samples, and they came from the United States, Italy and Spain. T cells, B-cell-depleted T cells, or PBMCs provided the cDNA or gDNA that served as material.

Per the authors' pipeline: The authors estimated nucleated cell counts from reference gene primer amplification. Data came from immunoSEQ multiplex PCR; TCRdb stores just in-frame clones and leaves some out. V and J calls and clone size are copied from that table; D and trimming were computed from the DNA. The sample has roughly 200,000 clones; 75% to 85% are singletons. The CDR3 spans 15 residues. Germline V gene sequence: CDR1 SGHTA, CDR2 FQGNSA. V dropped 4 bases and J dropped 4; count of bases not matched to a gene: 9. This clone was seen only a few times. This rearrangement joins TRBV7-2 to TRBJ2-7; 8 bases align to TRBD2. The receptor comes from a man aged 35 to 55 who had recovered from COVID-19. What was sequenced was PBMCs or T cells enriched from blood (not recorded which). CDR3: CASSSQGVAGYEQYF. The CDR3 region has the DNA TGTGCCAGCAGCTCCCAAGGGGTAGCGGGGTACGAGCAGTACTTC.